These 7 T cell receptor beta chains were sequenced from one sample in a study of cytomegalovirus exposure and HLA in healthy donors. Primers: 60 Vbeta forward and 13 Jbeta reverse. Sequencing used immunoSEQ multiplex PCR; TCRdb keeps in-frame clones, though not all of them. The sample includes around 210,000 clones, approximately 85% seen only once; the top ten take 0.2% to 0.25%. The sample taken for sequencing was PBMCs. Receptors were obtained from a girl under 10 years old in good health and CMV-seronegative.

This clone was recorded only once. The V gene is TRBV29-1, the J gene TRBJ1-2; D possibly corresponds to TRBD1 (6 bases). The CDR3 consists of 13 residues. Trimming removed 4 bases from V and 4 bases from J, with 13 bases in between. Germline CDR1 SQVTM, CDR2 ANQGSEA. The CDR3 DNA reads as TGCAGCGTTGGGGGGCAGGGGACCTATGGCTACACCTTC. Translating it yields CSVGGQGTYGYTF.

The rearrangement joins TRBV4-1 to TRBJ1-4; 9 bases match TRBD1. Germline values: CDR1 MGHRA, CDR2 YSYEKL. V shed 2 bases, J shed 4 bases, and the junction held 2 bases outside the gene matches. The CDR3 spans 15 residues. The CDR3 region is CASSQRTGVNEKLFF. Written as DNA, the CDR3 is TGCGCCAGCAGCCAAAGGACAGGGGTTAATGAAAAACTGTTTTTT.

The gene calls are TRBV30 and TRBJ2-7, with 10 bases matching TRBD2. Germline CDR1 GTSNPN, CDR2 SVGIG (reference sequence). J was trimmed by 6 bases and V by 0 bases; bases with no gene match: 8. CDR3 length: 15 amino acids. CDR3 nucleotides: TGTGCCTGGAGTGTACGCCCAGCGGGAGGGTGCGAGCAGTACTTC. It yields the protein CAWSVRPAGGCEQYF.

Written as DNA, the CDR3 is TGTGCCAGCAGTTATTACAGGGGGGGTAGCACAGATACGCAGTATTTT. Translating gives CASSYYRGGSTDTQYF. This chain connects TRBV6-5 to TRBJ2-3, with TRBD1 as a possible D gene (8 bases). CDR1 and CDR2 (germline): MNHEY, SVGAGI. Trimming took off 3 bases at V and 0 bases at J, with 13 bases between the two ends. This CDR3 region has 16 residues.

The CDR3 spells CASGLAKNIQYF. DNA for the CDR3: TGTGCCAGCGGGCTAGCCAAAAACATTCAGTACTTC. The genes are TRBV28 and TRBJ2-4, with D unresolved. The CDR3 is made up of 12 amino acids. Germline CDR1 is MDHEN and CDR2 is SYDVKM. Trimming removed 8 bases at V and 0 bases at J, with 5 bases between.

This clone was detected only a few times. The V gene is TRBV5-6, the J gene TRBJ2-3, with 7 nucleotides matching TRBD2. Germline V gives CDR1 SGHDT, CDR2 YYEEEE. With 5 bases clipped from V and 6 bases from J, the junction kept 15 bases outside the gene matches. CDR3 length equals 16 residues. CDR3 loop: CASRSGTISRGDTQYF. DNA of the CDR3: TGTGCCAGCAGGTCCGGGACTATTTCTCGGGGGGATACGCAGTATTTT. The whole variable domain, filled in from reference TRBV5-6 and TRBJ2-3, reads DAGVTQSPTHLIKTRGQQVTLRCSPKSGHDTVSWYQQALGQGPQFIFQYYEEEERQRGNFPDRFSGHQFPNYSSELNVNALLLGDSALYLCASRSGTISRGDTQYFGPGTRLTVL.

The V gene is TRBV7-2, the J gene TRBJ2-3, with 10 positions matching TRBD2. V shed 1 base, J shed 6 bases, and the junction held 7 bases outside the gene matches. The germline gives CDR1 SGHTA, CDR2 FQGNSA. The CDR3 is 16 amino acids. CDR3 sequence (DNA): TGTGCCAGCAGCTTAGTACTAGCGGGACAGCAGGATACGCAGTATTTT. Encoded protein: CASSLVLAGQQDTQYF. Combining the CDR3 with reference TRBV7-2 and TRBJ2-3 gives the whole variable domain GAGVSQSPSNKVTEKGKDVELRCDPISGHTALYWYRQSLGQGLEFLIYFQGNSAPDKSGLPSDRFSAERTGGSVSTLTIQRTQQEDSAVYLCASSLVLAGQQDTQYFGPGTRLTVL.